This is a list of T cell receptor beta chains from one sample in a study of CD8+ T cells in alopecia areata. Measured with immunoSEQ multiplex PCR; TCRdb has only the in-frame clones, and not every one. The table shows roughly 200,000 clones, with about 63% occurring only once. The material sequenced was CD4+ T cells sorted from blood, taken at week 0. These receptors all stem from a human donor with alopecia areata. Each CDR3 is given with its conserved first and last residue. Fields, in order: J gene, clone size, D gene, V gene, CDR3 protein, CDR3 DNA. A D gene is named only where the DNA matches it firmly. Size is stated for part of the rows, as once, few or many counts, or as a class when the clone is expanded.

TRBJ1-1	NA	TRBD1	TRBV29-1	CSVEGALGVTEAFF	TGCAGCGTAGAGGGGGCGTTGGGGGTGACTGAAGCTTTCTTT
TRBJ1-2	NA	NA	TRBV30	CAWSTGLEGYGYTF	TGTGCCTGGAGTACGGGCCTCGAGGGGTATGGCTACACCTTC
TRBJ1-2	once	TRBD1	TRBV5-1	CASSLARGNYGYTF	TGCGCCAGCAGCTTGGCCAGGGGGAACTATGGCTACACCTTC
TRBJ2-1	NA	NA	TRBV5-1	CASSAQRGQGYNEQFF	TGCGCCAGCAGCGCGCAACGGGGCCAGGGCTACAATGAGCAGTTCTTC
TRBJ1-5	NA	NA	TRBV29-1	CSVRVDSNQPQHF	TGCAGCGTTCGAGTGGACAGCAATCAGCCCCAGCATTTT
TRBJ2-5	few	NA	TRBV2	CASGTWAGETQYF	TGTGCCAGCGGGACGTGGGCAGGAGAGACCCAGTACTTC
TRBJ1-1	NA	NA	TRBV6-1	CASRQLAVNTEAFF	TGTGCCAGCAGACAACTAGCTGTGAACACTGAAGCTTTCTTT
TRBJ2-4	NA	NA	TRBV5-1	CASSLTSAAAKYF	TGCGCCAGCAGCTTGACGTCGGCGGCAGCTAAGTACTTC
TRBJ2-3	NA	NA	TRBV10-3	CAISESAGPDTQYF	TGTGCCATCAGTGAGTCCGCAGGTCCAGATACGCAGTATTTT
TRBJ1-2	NA	NA	TRBV30	CAWSVPQGSEGYTF	TGTGCCTGGAGTGTACCGCAGGGCTCCGAGGGCTACACCTTC
TRBJ1-4	NA	TRBD1	TRBV27	CASSPGTVTSEKLFF	TGTGCCAGCAGTCCCGGGACAGTCACAAGTGAAAAACTGTTTTTT
TRBJ2-7	once	NA	TRBV2	CASKGQTYEQYF	TGTGCCAGCAAAGGACAGACCTACGAGCAGTACTTC
TRBJ2-1	few	TRBD1	TRBV29-1	CSGGQYNEQFF	TGCAGCGGGGGACAGTACAATGAGCAGTTCTTC
TRBJ1-2	NA	TRBD1	TRBV18	CASSPSGQGNYGYTF	TGTGCCAGCTCACCATCGGGACAGGGGAACTATGGCTACACCTTC
TRBJ2-2	few	NA	TRBV25-1	CASSDAGTGELFF	TGTGCCAGCAGTGACGCGGGGACCGGGGAGCTGTTTTTT
TRBJ1-1	NA	NA	TRBV30	CAWSPGGANTEAFF	TGTGCCTGGAGCCCTGGAGGGGCGAACACTGAAGCTTTCTTT
TRBJ2-2	NA	NA	TRBV28	CASSASSGELFF	TGTGCCAGCAGTGCGAGTTCCGGGGAGCTGTTTTTT
TRBJ2-6	NA	TRBD1	TRBV4-3	CASSQEVTGAVSGANVLTF	TGCGCCAGCAGCCAAGAAGTGACAGGGGCCGTCTCTGGGGCCAACGTCCTGACTTTC
TRBJ2-6	NA	NA	TRBV28	CASSLQGSGANVLTF	TGTGCCAGCAGTTTGCAGGGTTCTGGGGCCAACGTCCTGACTTTC
TRBJ2-7	NA	NA	TRBV27	CASSPTTWGGQASYEQYF	TGTGCCAGCAGTCCTACCACCTGGGGGGGACAAGCATCCTACGAGCAGTACTTC
TRBJ2-5	once	TRBD2	TRBV5-6	CASSLRAGYQETQYF	TGTGCCAGCAGCTTGCGAGCGGGGTACCAAGAGACCCAGTACTTC
TRBJ2-1	NA	TRBD2	TRBV14	CASSQDKSGLAGIYNEQFF	TGTGCCAGCAGCCAAGATAAATCCGGACTAGCGGGGATCTACAATGAGCAGTTCTTC
TRBJ1-3	NA	NA	TRBV25-1	CASSVDLLANTIYF	TGTGCCAGCAGTGTTGACTTACTGGCCAACACCATATATTTT
TRBJ2-5	few	NA	TRBV7-3	CASSLAYGETQYF	TGTGCCAGCAGTCTCGCGTACGGGGAGACCCAGTACTTC
TRBJ2-3	NA	TRBD2	TRBV2	CASSDRRGGKDTQYF	TGTGCCAGCAGTGATCGGCGGGGGGGCAAAGATACGCAGTATTTT
TRBJ2-3	NA	TRBD1	TRBV5-1	CASRPFPGQEAQYF	TGCGCCAGCAGACCCTTCCCGGGACAGGAAGCGCAGTATTTT
TRBJ1-1	once	TRBD1	TRBV5-1	CASTLGQSNTEAFF	TGCGCCAGCACTTTGGGACAGTCGAACACTGAAGCTTTCTTT
TRBJ2-1	few	NA	TRBV4-1	CASSHYRGGGYEDEQFF	TGCGCCAGCAGCCACTACAGAGGGGGGGGCTATGAGGATGAGCAGTTCTTC
TRBJ2-5	NA	NA	TRBV2	CASTGNTETQYF	TGTGCCAGCACCGGCAATACAGAGACCCAGTACTTC
TRBJ1-6	few	TRBD1	TRBV2	CASSPQGSSSYNSPLHF	TGTGCCAGCAGTCCACAGGGGTCCAGCTCCTATAATTCACCCCTCCACTTT
TRBJ2-3	NA	TRBD1	TRBV5-1	CASSTGGSTQYF	TGCGCCAGCAGCACAGGGGGCTCTACGCAGTATTTT
TRBJ2-3	NA	NA	TRBV29-1	CSVVGRSTDTQYF	TGCAGCGTTGTAGGTAGAAGCACAGATACGCAGTATTTT
TRBJ2-3	few	NA	TRBV7-2	CASSLVSSQATDTQYF	TGTGCCAGCAGCTTAGTGTCTAGCCAAGCCACAGATACGCAGTATTTT
TRBJ2-1	NA	NA	TRBV6-1	CASRQRNEQFF	TGTGCCAGCAGACAGAGGAATGAGCAGTTCTTC
TRBJ1-2	NA	NA	TRBV27	CASSLTPLAGYTF	TGTGCCAGCAGTTTGACACCCCTTGCGGGCTACACCTTC
TRBJ2-1	few	NA	TRBV29-1	CSFRRGGSYNEQFF	TGCAGCTTTCGCAGGGGAGGGTCCTACAATGAGCAGTTCTTC
TRBJ2-6	few	NA	TRBV7-2	CASSLGPALSGANVLTF	TGTGCCAGCAGCTTAGGCCCAGCGCTCTCTGGGGCCAACGTCCTGACTTTC
TRBJ2-6	NA	NA	TRBV28	CATFSGANVLTF	TGTGCCACCTTCTCCGGGGCCAACGTCCTGACTTTC
TRBJ1-2	NA	TRBD1	TRBV6-6	CASSRGQAGGYTF	TGTGCCAGCAGCCGCGGACAGGCAGGGGGCTACACCTTC
TRBJ2-1	NA	NA	TRBV29-1	CSVALVLLNEQFF	TGCAGCGTTGCACTAGTTTTGCTCAATGAGCAGTTCTTC
TRBJ1-2	NA	NA	TRBV29-1	CSVAPDPADYTF	TGCAGCGTTGCCCCCGACCCCGCTGACTACACCTTC
TRBJ2-2	NA	NA	TRBV2	CASTVGTYNTGELFF	TGTGCCAGTACCGTCGGGACTTACAACACCGGGGAGCTGTTTTTT
TRBJ1-6	NA	NA	TRBV25-1	CASSESTQGYNSPLHF	TGTGCCAGCAGTGAATCGACCCAGGGCTATAATTCACCCCTCCACTTT